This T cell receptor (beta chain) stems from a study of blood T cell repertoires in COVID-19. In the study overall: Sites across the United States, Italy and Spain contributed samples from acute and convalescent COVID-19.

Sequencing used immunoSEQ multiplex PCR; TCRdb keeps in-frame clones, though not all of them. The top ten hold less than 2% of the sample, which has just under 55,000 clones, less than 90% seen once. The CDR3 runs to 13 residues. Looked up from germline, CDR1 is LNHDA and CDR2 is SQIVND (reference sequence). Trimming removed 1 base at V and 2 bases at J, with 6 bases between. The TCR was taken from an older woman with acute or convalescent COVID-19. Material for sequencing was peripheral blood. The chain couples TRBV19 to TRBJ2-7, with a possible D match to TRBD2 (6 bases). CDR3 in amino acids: CASSIGLAYEQYF. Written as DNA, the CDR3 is TGTGCCAGTAGTATAGGACTAGCCTACGAGCAGTACTTC.